The present T cell receptor beta chain was sequenced within a study of blood T cells in healthy people across ages. This clonotype has a handful of counts. A second 7 to 11 cycle PCR used barcoded and J-beta primers. MiXCR, applied by TCRdb to the 5' RACE reads, yields one record per CDR3 protein. This sample has about 640,000 distinct CDR3 sequences, with under 30% found just once. V was shortened by 2 bases and J by 7 bases, with 21 bases between the two germline ends. In germline, CDR1 is PRHDT, CDR2 FYEKMQ (reference sequence). The CDR3 is made up of 18 amino acids. The chain has TRBV13 and TRBJ1-6; a possible D gene is TRBD1 (6 bases). This clonotype was sampled from a woman of 80 years or more in good health. Specimen: blood. CDR3 region: CASSLRERGTTSNSPLHF. DNA of the CDR3: TGTGCCAGCAGCTTAAGGGAGCGTGGGACAACAAGCAATTCACCCCTCCACTTT.